What follows are 21 T cell receptor beta chains derived from one specimen sequenced in a study of T cell responses to AZD1222 COVID-19 vaccine. Repertoires were generated with immunoSEQ multiplex PCR, while TCRdb's copy carries only in-frame clones and drops some. Of more than 150,000 clones listed, 92% were seen once; the top ten hold 8.5% to 12%. The sample here was peripheral blood, taken on day 0 of AZD1222 vaccination. The receptors come from an adult in good health.

This clone appeared a single time. The chain couples TRBV7-3 to TRBJ2-3; TRBD2 might be the D (7 bases). Trimming cost V 4 bases and J 5 bases, with 19 bases left between them. The CDR3 length is 16 residues. Germline loops: CDR1 SGHTA, CDR2 FQGTGA. DNA of the CDR3: TGTGCCAGCAGCTCAATCCCTGGACTAGGGGGAGATACGCAGTATTTT. As protein: CASSSIPGLGGDTQYF.

The chain joins TRBV9 to TRBJ2-2, with a tentative D call TRBD1 (7 bases). Trimming left V 2 bases short and J 2 bases short, with 19 bases between. There are 18 residues in the CDR3. The germline gives CDR1 SGDLS, CDR2 YYNGEE. The CDR3 DNA reads TGTGCCAGCAGCGTTACGACCCGACAGGGAGGAAACACCGGGGAGCTGTTTTTT. Encoded protein: CASSVTTRQGGNTGELFF.

This clone has only one observation. One end of the junction does not line up with germline, which may come from a read error. The chain is built from TRBV6-5 and TRBJ2-4; tentative D call: TRBD2 (5 bases). The CDR3 runs 11 residues. In germline, CDR1 is MNHEY, CDR2 SVGAGI. CDR3 bases: TGTGCCAGCAGGGGTAGAGGGCGCGTGGACTTC. This encodes CASRGRGRVDF.

The gene calls are TRBV6-5 and TRBJ1-1; D not resolved. This CDR3 comprises 14 residues. Trimming cost V 0 bases and J 5 bases, with 10 bases left between them. The germline V gene encodes CDR1 MNHEY and CDR2 SVGAGI. CDR3 protein: CASSYSGFGTEAFF. CDR3 in DNA: TGTGCCAGCAGTTACTCGGGGTTCGGAACTGAAGCTTTCTTT.

This clone was picked up many times. This chain uses TRBV10-3 with TRBJ2-6; D is uncertain. The ends were cut back, 9 bases at V and 0 bases at J, with 9 bases in the middle. The germline V gene has CDR1 ENHRY and CDR2 SYGVKD. This CDR3 region has 14 residues. The CDR3 DNA reads TGTGCCATTGGGCTGAGCTCTGGGGCCAACGTCCTGACTTTC. The encoded protein is CAIGLSSGANVLTF.

V usage is TRBV27 and J usage is TRBJ2-7, with a tentative D call TRBD2 (6 bases). Germline CDR1 is MNHEY and CDR2 is SMNVEV (reference sequence). The V end lost 0 bases, the J end lost 2 bases, and 20 bases lay between the germline ends. The CDR3 runs 18 residues. CDR3 sequence: CASSLSGLVGTGAYEQYF. CDR3 nucleotides: TGTGCCAGCAGTTTATCTGGTTTGGTAGGGACTGGGGCCTACGAGCAGTACTTC.

The chain uses TRBV5-4 and TRBJ1-1, with a possible D match to TRBD1 (5 bases). CDR1 SGHNT and CDR2 YYREEE come from the germline V gene (reference sequence). V lost 4 bases and J lost 1, with 17 bases in between. This CDR3 comprises 16 residues. In DNA, the CDR3 is TGTGCCAGCAGCCGGGGGGGAAATAGATGGAACACTGAAGCTTTCTTT. It encodes CASSRGGNRWNTEAFF.

The V gene is TRBV4-1, the J gene TRBJ1-1; no definite D call. Germline values: CDR1 MGHRA, CDR2 YSYEKL. The CDR3 has 13 amino acids. V was clipped by 1 base and J by 7 bases, with 10 bases between them. The CDR3 here is CASSQGPLYEAFF. CDR3 DNA: TGCGCCAGCAGCCAAGGGCCCCTGTATGAAGCTTTCTTT.

V is TRBV11-3 and J is TRBJ2-1, with a weak D call TRBD2 (6 bases). Looked up from germline, CDR1 is SGHNT and CDR2 is YENEEA. V lost 5 bases and J 9 bases, leaving 14 bases between the germline ends. The CDR3 covers 13 residues. CDR3 sequence (DNA): TGTGCCAGCAGCCCGGGCGCGGGGTCTGAGCAGTTCTTC. Amino acids: CASSPGAGSEQFF.

J is TRBJ2-1 and V is TRBV19, with 11 bases that match TRBD2. The ends lost 10 bases at V and 5 bases at J; junction bases unmatched: 10. The CDR3 spans 15 residues. Germline-derived CDR1 and CDR2 are LNHDA and SQIVND (reference sequence). The CDR3 DNA reads as TGTGCCACTAGCCCAGGGACTAGCGGAAACAATGAGCAGTTCTTC. Translated, it gives CATSPGTSGNNEQFF.

The genes are TRBV7-2 and TRBJ2-7; 12 bases are a match to TRBD1. CDR1 SGHTA and CDR2 FQGNSA come from the germline V gene. The CDR3 extends over 14 amino acids. J lost 7 bases, V lost 5 bases, and 6 bases had no gene match. The CDR3 bases are TGTGCCAGCAGCCCGGGACAGGGGGCGAGGGAGCAGTACTTC. Translation: CASSPGQGAREQYF.

In nucleotides, the CDR3 is TGTGCCAGCAGCTTAAGTGGCCGGACCCGCGGTTCACCCCTCCACTTT. The encoded protein is CASSLSGRTRGSPLHF. V gene TRBV7-2 combines with J gene TRBJ1-6; D gene unclear. Germline CDR1 and CDR2: SGHTA and FQGNSA. The V gene lost 2 bases and the J gene lost 9 bases, with 17 bases spanning the gap. The CDR3 is 16 amino acids. The full variable domain, in which reference TRBV7-2 and TRBJ1-6 provide the parts outside the CDR3, is GAGVSQSPSNKVTEKGKDVELRCDPISGHTALYWYRQSLGQGLEFLIYFQGNSAPDKSGLPSDRFSAERTGGSVSTLTIQRTQQEDSAVYLCASSLSGRTRGSPLHFGNGTRLTVT.

The chain uses TRBV15 and TRBJ1-4; D might be TRBD1 (6 bases). There are 15 residues in the CDR3. The germline CDR1 and CDR2 sequences are LNHNV and YYDKDF (reference sequence). The V and J ends lost 5 bases and 7 bases respectively, with 17 bases between them. Here the CDR3 reads CATSRPGGRREKLFF. The CDR3 nucleotides are TGTGCCACCAGCCGCCCCGGGGGGCGGCGTGAAAAACTGTTTTTT.

Only one count was recorded for this clone. V and J are TRBV7-9 and TRBJ1-1; 10 nucleotides match TRBD1. CDR1 and CDR2 (germline): SEHNR, FQNEAQ (reference sequence). The CDR3 length is 17 residues. Losses at the gene ends were 1 base for V and 1 base for J; bases not matched to a gene: 6. The CDR3 DNA reads as TGTGCCAGCAGCTTAGGTGAGACAGGGGGCCCGAACACTGAAGCTTTCTTT. It codes for CASSLGETGGPNTEAFF.

The CDR3 DNA reads as TGCAGCGTTGTTGCCGGGATTAACTATGGCTACACCTTC. It encodes CSVVAGINYGYTF. The chain combines TRBV29-1 with TRBJ1-2; D remains ambiguous. With 4 bases removed from V and 1 base from J, the gap between germline ends came to 10 bases. The V gene's germline CDR1 is SQVTM and CDR2 ANQGSEA. The CDR3 sequence is 13 residues long.

This chain connects TRBV6-5 to TRBJ1-5; D call uncertain. V was cut by 0 bases and J by 1 base, with 4 bases left in between. The CDR3 has 14 amino acids. Germline-derived CDR1 and CDR2 are MNHEY and SVGAGI. The CDR3 bases are TGTGCCAGCAGTTACTCACGGAGCAATCAGCCCCAGCATTTT. This sequence encodes CASSYSRSNQPQHF.

The chain recombines TRBV5-6 with TRBJ2-5; 13 nucleotides agree with TRBD2. Germline CDR1 and CDR2: SGHDT and YYEEEE. Unmatched junction bases numbered 12, after V lost 7 bases and J lost 3 bases. The CDR3 runs 17 residues. CDR3: CASSRTSGGAGKETQYF. CDR3 nucleotide sequence: TGTGCCAGCTCAAGGACTAGCGGGGGTGCGGGGAAAGAGACCCAGTACTTC.

The chain joins TRBV30 to TRBJ1-4; TRBD1 is a possible D gene (6 bases). This CDR3 has 15 residues. Trimming removed 2 bases at V and 8 bases at J, with 18 bases between. CDR1 is GTSNPN, CDR2 SVGIG, per germline (reference sequence). This chain's CDR3 is CAWSPAGTGREKLFF. The CDR3 nucleotides read TGTGCCTGGAGTCCCGCCGGAACAGGGAGAGAAAAACTGTTTTTT.

The chain uses TRBV25-1 and TRBJ2-5, with TRBD1 matching 8 bases. This CDR3 region has 15 residues. CDR1 and CDR2 (germline): MGHDK, SYGVNS. V was clipped by 2 bases and J by 5 bases; unmatched bases: 7. The CDR3 sequence: CASSEVDRGRETQYF. In nucleotides, the CDR3 is TGTGCCAGCAGTGAAGTCGACAGGGGACGTGAGACCCAGTACTTC.

This chain connects TRBV3-1 (or the pseudogene TRBV3-2) to TRBJ1-1, with unresolved D. There are 14 residues in the CDR3. Trimming shortened V by 4 bases and J by 4 bases, and 13 bases separated the two germline ends. Germline values: CDR1 LGHDT, CDR2 YNNKEL (reference sequence). CDR3 nucleotides: TGTGCCAGCAGCCCTCCTGCAGGAAGCACTGAAGCTTTCTTT. Its translation is CASSPPAGSTEAFF.

The chain has TRBV15 and TRBJ1-5; D unclear. Per germline, CDR1 LNHNV and CDR2 YYDKDF (reference sequence). Trimming removed 0 bases at V and 7 bases at J, with 7 bases between. CDR3 length: 13 amino acids. The CDR3 sequence is CATSRDHSQPQHF. CDR3 bases: TGTGCCACCAGCAGAGATCACAGCCAGCCCCAGCATTTT.